These 27 T cell receptor beta chains originate from one sample sequenced in a study of cytomegalovirus exposure and HLA in healthy donors. The assay was immunoSEQ multiplex PCR, and TCRdb's table has in-frame clones only and misses some. The table includes 100,000 to 120,000 clones, around nine tenths detected once. The source material was PBMCs. These receptors were obtained from a woman in her twenties or thirties in good health and CMV-seropositive.

This chain uses TRBV5-1 with TRBJ2-1, with TRBD2 identical over 8 bases. Germline assignment: CDR1 SGHRS and CDR2 YFSETQ. This CDR3 contains 15 residues. Trimming at V came to 0 bases and at J to 4 bases, leaving 3 bases not matched to a gene. The CDR3 DNA reads as TGCGCCAGCAGCTTGGTTGCGGGAGGATACAATGAGCAGTTCTTC. It specifies CASSLVAGGYNEQFF. The whole variable domain, remainder taken from reference TRBV5-1 and TRBJ2-1, is KAGVTQTPRYLIKTRGQQVTLSCSPISGHRSVSWYQQTPGQGLQFLFEYFSETQRNKGNFPGRFSGRQFSNSRSEMNVSTLELGDSALYLCASSLVAGGYNEQFFGPGTRLTVL.

J is TRBJ1-5 and V is TRBV6-1; tentatively, D is TRBD1 (6 bases). Germline V gives CDR1 MNHNS, CDR2 SASEGT. Deletions cut 3 bases from V and 2 bases from J, with 14 bases between. CDR3 size: 16 residues. DNA for the CDR3: TGTGCCAGCAGTGACAGGGGACAACATCGCAATCAGCCCCAGCATTTT. Translation: CASSDRGQHRNQPQHF.

The CDR3 DNA reads TGCAGTGCGAGACAGGGGTATGGCTACACCTTC. Protein product: CSARQGYGYTF. The rearrangement joins TRBV20-1 to TRBJ1-2; TRBD1 aligns across 8 bases. Germline loops: CDR1 DFQATT, CDR2 SNEGSKA (reference sequence). This CDR3 is 11 amino acids long. The J segment lost 5 bases and the V segment lost 6 bases, leaving 2 bases of the junction unmatched.

V is TRBV5-6 and J is TRBJ1-5, with TRBD1 matching over 8 bases. The V and J ends lost 5 bases and 7 bases, in that order; junction bases with no gene match: 8. Germline V CDR1 and CDR2: SGHDT, YYEEEE. The CDR3 contains 14 residues. The CDR3 is CASSSGQGGQPQHF. In DNA form, the CDR3 reads TGTGCCAGCAGTTCCGGACAGGGTGGACAGCCCCAGCATTTT.

J is TRBJ2-3 and V is TRBV6-4; D gene unclear. The V and J ends lost 4 bases and 0 bases respectively, with 5 bases between them. CDR3 length: 13 amino acids. The germline gives CDR1 MRHNA, CDR2 SNTAGT. DNA for the CDR3: TGTGCCAGCAGTGGAGGCAGCACAGATACGCAGTATTTT. It codes for CASSGGSTDTQYF.

This clone was seen only once. The chain is built from TRBV5-4 and TRBJ2-1, with 11 nucleotides matching TRBD2. The trim removed 1 base at V and 3 bases at J, leaving 0 bases unmatched. CDR3 size: 15 residues. The germline V gene encodes CDR1 SGHNT and CDR2 YYREEE (reference sequence). The chain's CDR3 is CASSLTSGGYNEQFF. The CDR3 DNA is TGTGCCAGCAGCTTGACTAGCGGGGGCTACAATGAGCAGTTCTTC.

This clone was picked up a small number of times. The chain uses TRBV7-2 and TRBJ2-7, with D unresolved. The CDR3 runs to 15 residues. V was trimmed by 1 base and J by 3 bases, leaving 13 bases between them. The germline V gene encodes CDR1 SGHTA and CDR2 FQGNSA. CDR3 coding DNA: TGTGCCAGCAGCTTAGGTACACCGATAATCTACGAGCAGTACTTC. Amino acids: CASSLGTPIIYEQYF.

CDR3: CASPDRVLAGELETQYF. The CDR3 DNA is TGTGCAAGTCCCGATAGAGTACTAGCGGGAGAGTTAGAGACCCAGTACTTC. The genes are TRBV12-2 and TRBJ2-5; the table's D call TRBD2 went unverified against the DNA. TRBV12-2 is given as a pseudogene. The CDR3 contains 17 residues.

This sequence joins TRBV7-8 and TRBJ2-7, with 8 positions matching TRBD2. This CDR3 has 16 amino acids. Per germline, CDR1 SGHVS and CDR2 FQNEAQ. With V trimmed by 4 bases and J by 0 bases, 8 bases remained unmatched. The CDR3 DNA sequence: TGTGCCAGCAGCTCCCGGGGGGGGACTTTCTCCTACGAGCAGTACTTC. It encodes CASSSRGGTFSYEQYF.

The chain employs TRBV9 and TRBJ2-1; 8 positions agree with TRBD2. The CDR3 sequence is 15 residues long. In germline, CDR1 is SGDLS, CDR2 YYNGEE. With 4 bases clipped from V and 3 bases from J, the junction kept 6 bases outside the gene matches. The DNA of the CDR3 is TGTGCCAGCAGCCCCAATAGCGGGAACTACAATGAGCAGTTCTTC. Its protein is CASSPNSGNYNEQFF.

The chain has TRBV2 and TRBJ2-5, with a tentative D call TRBD2 (5 bases). The CDR3 is 11 residues long. Deletions cut 11 bases from V and 9 bases from J, with 16 bases between. Per germline, CDR1 SNHLY and CDR2 FYNNEI. For the CDR3, the DNA is TGTGCCGTCGTCCTGATCGGGGCCCAGTACTTC. Its translation: CAVVLIGAQYF.

V is TRBV10-1 and J is TRBJ2-3, with a weak D call TRBD2 (5 bases). The CDR3 spans 15 residues. Trimming shortened V by 6 bases and J by 0 bases, and 13 bases separated the two germline ends. Germline values: CDR1 WNHNN, CDR2 SYGVQD (reference sequence). The DNA of the CDR3 is TGCGCCAGCAGCCCCAGCGGAGCTAGCACAGATACGCAGTATTTT. This codes for CASSPSGASTDTQYF.

The chain employs TRBV11-2 and TRBJ2-7; no clear D. The CDR3 is made up of 14 amino acids. V gave up 0 bases and J gave up 0 bases, with 6 bases separating them. Germline CDR1 is SGHAT and CDR2 is FQNNGV. DNA for the CDR3: TGTGCCAGCAGCTTAGACCTCTCCTCCTACGAGCAGTACTTC. It encodes CASSLDLSSYEQYF.

DNA of the CDR3: TGCAGCGTTGAACGGAACAGGCTCATGGATACGCAGTATTTT. This codes for CSVERNRLMDTQYF. The V and J genes are TRBV29-1 and TRBJ2-3, with D perhaps TRBD1 (5 bases). Germline-derived CDR1 and CDR2 are SQVTM and ANQGSEA. There are 14 residues in the CDR3. The V and J ends lost 2 bases and 6 bases respectively, with 15 bases between them.

The CDR3 here is CASSPRGGVTGNTIYF. As DNA, the CDR3 is TGCGCCAGCAGCCCGAGGGGCGGGGTAACTGGAAACACCATATATTTT. The chain carries TRBV4-3 and TRBJ1-3; D perhaps matches TRBD1 (5 bases). Per germline, CDR1 LGHNA and CDR2 YSLEER. Trimming left V 4 bases short and J 2 bases short, with 15 bases between. The CDR3 runs 16 residues.

This chain joins TRBV30 and TRBJ1-1, with D maybe TRBD1 (6 bases). Trimming removed 1 base at V and 1 base at J, with 10 bases between. There are 14 residues in the CDR3. Germline CDR1 is GTSNPN and CDR2 is SVGIG (reference sequence). Here the CDR3 reads CAWSAQGKNTEAFF. For the CDR3, the DNA is TGTGCCTGGAGTGCACAGGGAAAGAACACTGAAGCTTTCTTT.

This clone was detected a few times. V and J are TRBV29-1 and TRBJ1-1; no clear D. This CDR3 contains 10 residues. V shed 7 bases and J shed 5 bases, with 8 bases lying between them. The germline V gene has CDR1 SQVTM and CDR2 ANQGSEA. CDR3 sequence: CSGGGTEAFF. For the CDR3, the DNA is TGCAGCGGAGGAGGAACTGAAGCTTTCTTT. The variable domain in full, completed from reference TRBV29-1 and TRBJ1-1, reads SAVISQKPSRDICQRGTSLTIQCQVDSQVTMMFWYRQQPGQSLTLIATANQGSEATYESGFVIDKFPISRPNLTFSTLTVSNMSPEDSSIYLCSGGGTEAFFGQGTRLTVV.

This sequence joins TRBV2 and TRBJ1-5; 7 positions match TRBD1. V shed 9 bases, J shed 6 bases, and the junction held 8 bases outside the gene matches. The CDR3 totals 13 residues. CDR1 and CDR2 from the germline V gene are SNHLY and FYNNEI. In DNA, the CDR3 is TGTGCCAGTCACCAGGGGGGTAGTCAGCCCCAGCATTTT. This translates into CASHQGGSQPQHF.

The V gene is TRBV7-8, the J gene TRBJ2-6; TRBD1 is a possible D gene (5 bases). CDR1 SGHVS and CDR2 FQNEAQ come from the germline V gene. The CDR3 has 14 amino acids. V dropped 3 bases and J dropped 2 bases, with 5 bases sitting between them. CDR3 sequence: CASSLDTGANVLTF. The DNA for the CDR3 is TGTGCCAGCAGCTTGGACACTGGGGCCAACGTCCTGACTTTC.

This clone was detected only a few times. This chain uses TRBV30 with TRBJ1-1; TRBD1 is a possible D gene (5 bases). This CDR3 region has 14 residues. V dropped 3 bases and J dropped 4 bases, with 15 bases sitting between them. Per germline, CDR1 GTSNPN and CDR2 SVGIG (reference sequence). CDR3 in amino acids: CAWRWGGLTTEAFF. The DNA of the CDR3 is TGTGCCTGGAGGTGGGGGGGATTGACCACTGAAGCTTTCTTT.

The rearrangement links TRBV7-2 to TRBJ2-1; 7 bases are shared with TRBD2. This CDR3 is built from 15 residues. Germline CDR1 SGHTA, CDR2 FQGNSA. V lost 2 bases, J lost 9 bases, and 10 bases stayed unmatched. The CDR3 DNA reads as TGTGCCAGCAGCTTAAGGGTCAGCGGGATGGTTGAGCAGTTCTTC. Amino acids: CASSLRVSGMVEQFF.

The chain uses TRBV5-1 and TRBJ2-7; weak D call: TRBD2 (5 bases). V lost 4 bases and J lost 0, with 11 bases in between. Germline values: CDR1 SGHRS, CDR2 YFSETQ. The CDR3 is 14 residues long. The CDR3 DNA is TGCGCCAGCAGCAAAACGGGGAGCTCCTACGAGCAGTACTTC. Protein product: CASSKTGSSYEQYF.

The chain carries TRBV4-1 and TRBJ1-1; D possibly corresponds to TRBD1 (5 bases). Germline-derived CDR1 and CDR2 are MGHRA and YSYEKL. Trimming shortened V by 6 bases and J by 0 bases, and 11 bases separated the two germline ends. The CDR3 covers 14 residues. This CDR3 is CASRRGGMNTEAFF. The DNA of the CDR3 is TGCGCCAGCAGACGGGGCGGGATGAACACTGAAGCTTTCTTT.

This clone was seen only once. This chain joins TRBV5-1 and TRBJ1-1; no clear D gene. The germline V and J ends were trimmed by 6 bases and 3 bases, with 18 bases remaining between them. Germline V gene data show CDR1 as SGHRS and CDR2 as YFSETQ. The CDR3 is made up of 15 amino acids. The CDR3 bases are TGCGCCAGCACCCTCAAAGGCCGAGGATACACTGAAGCTTTCTTT. It encodes CASTLKGRGYTEAFF.

The chain combines TRBV9 with TRBJ2-2, with 7 bases lining up with TRBD1. The junction had 8 bases not matched to a gene; V was cut back by 1 base and J by 5 bases. The V gene's germline CDR1 is SGDLS and CDR2 YYNGEE. The CDR3 has 16 residues. The CDR3 loop reads CASSVSTGDTTGELFF. The CDR3 region has the DNA TGTGCCAGCAGCGTATCTACAGGGGATACAACCGGGGAGCTGTTTTTT.

The chain employs TRBV6-5 and TRBJ1-2; TRBD1 is a possible D gene (5 bases). The V end was cut by 5 bases, the J end by 2 bases, with 15 bases between. The CDR3 has 15 amino acids. Germline values: CDR1 MNHEY, CDR2 SVGAGI. CDR3 amino acids: CASSRGIGSNYGYTF. For the CDR3, the DNA is TGTGCCAGCAGTCGGGGGATTGGGTCCAACTATGGCTACACCTTC.

The V call is TRBV4-1, the J call TRBJ2-3; 9 bases line up with TRBD1. The V segment lost 2 bases and the J segment 0 bases; nucleotides outside the gene matches: 6. This CDR3 is built from 17 residues. CDR1 MGHRA and CDR2 YSYEKL come from the germline V gene. The CDR3 DNA is TGCGCCAGCAGCCAATCCGGGACAGGGTTGAGCACAGATACGCAGTATTTT. Translated, it gives CASSQSGTGLSTDTQYF.